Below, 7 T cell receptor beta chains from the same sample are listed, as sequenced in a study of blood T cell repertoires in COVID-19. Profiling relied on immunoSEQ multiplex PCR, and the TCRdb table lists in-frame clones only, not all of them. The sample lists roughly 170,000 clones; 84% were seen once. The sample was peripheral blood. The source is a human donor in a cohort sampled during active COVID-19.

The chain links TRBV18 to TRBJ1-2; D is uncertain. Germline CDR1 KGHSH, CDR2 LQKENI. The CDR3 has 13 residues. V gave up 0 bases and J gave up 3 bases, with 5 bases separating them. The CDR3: CASSPPADYGYTF. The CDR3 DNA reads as TGTGCCAGCTCACCACCGGCGGACTATGGCTACACCTTC.

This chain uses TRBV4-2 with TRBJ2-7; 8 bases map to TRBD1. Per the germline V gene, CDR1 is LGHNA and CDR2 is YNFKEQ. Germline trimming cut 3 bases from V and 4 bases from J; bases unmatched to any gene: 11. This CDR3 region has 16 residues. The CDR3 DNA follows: TGTGCCAGCAGCCAGGATTATGACAGGGGACATTACGAGCAGTACTTC. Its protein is CASSQDYDRGHYEQYF.

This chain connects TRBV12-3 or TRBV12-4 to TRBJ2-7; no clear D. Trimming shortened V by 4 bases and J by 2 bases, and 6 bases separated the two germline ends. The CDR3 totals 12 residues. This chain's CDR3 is CASSSSAYEQYF. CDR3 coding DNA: TGTGCCAGCAGTTCATCGGCCTACGAGCAGTACTTC.

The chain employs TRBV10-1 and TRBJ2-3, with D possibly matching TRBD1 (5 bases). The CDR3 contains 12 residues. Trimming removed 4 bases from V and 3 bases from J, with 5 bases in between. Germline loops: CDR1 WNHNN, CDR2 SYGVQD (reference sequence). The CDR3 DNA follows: TGCGCCAGCAGTGCAGGGACAGATACGCAGTATTTT. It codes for CASSAGTDTQYF.

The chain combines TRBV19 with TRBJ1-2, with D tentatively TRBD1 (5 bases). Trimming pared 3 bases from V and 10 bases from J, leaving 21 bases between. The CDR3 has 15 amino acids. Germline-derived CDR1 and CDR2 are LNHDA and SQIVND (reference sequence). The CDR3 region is CASSISEDGTLDYTF. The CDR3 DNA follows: TGTGCCAGTAGTATTTCGGAAGATGGGACTTTGGACTACACCTTC.

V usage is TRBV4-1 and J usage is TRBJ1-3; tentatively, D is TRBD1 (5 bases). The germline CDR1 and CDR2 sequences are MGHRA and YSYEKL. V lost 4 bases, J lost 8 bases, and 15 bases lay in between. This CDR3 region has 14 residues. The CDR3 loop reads CASSLDSKIDTIYF. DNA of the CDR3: TGCGCCAGCAGCCTCGACAGCAAAATAGACACCATATATTTT.

The CDR3 region is CASSFGTSNQPQHF. The CDR3 DNA sequence: TGTGCCAGCAGTTTTGGGACAAGCAATCAGCCCCAGCATTTT. The chain joins TRBV27 to TRBJ1-5; D possibly corresponds to TRBD1 (6 bases). The CDR3 sequence is 14 residues long. The V and J ends lost 3 bases and 1 base respectively, with 7 bases between them. CDR1 MNHEY and CDR2 SMNVEV come from the germline V gene (reference sequence).